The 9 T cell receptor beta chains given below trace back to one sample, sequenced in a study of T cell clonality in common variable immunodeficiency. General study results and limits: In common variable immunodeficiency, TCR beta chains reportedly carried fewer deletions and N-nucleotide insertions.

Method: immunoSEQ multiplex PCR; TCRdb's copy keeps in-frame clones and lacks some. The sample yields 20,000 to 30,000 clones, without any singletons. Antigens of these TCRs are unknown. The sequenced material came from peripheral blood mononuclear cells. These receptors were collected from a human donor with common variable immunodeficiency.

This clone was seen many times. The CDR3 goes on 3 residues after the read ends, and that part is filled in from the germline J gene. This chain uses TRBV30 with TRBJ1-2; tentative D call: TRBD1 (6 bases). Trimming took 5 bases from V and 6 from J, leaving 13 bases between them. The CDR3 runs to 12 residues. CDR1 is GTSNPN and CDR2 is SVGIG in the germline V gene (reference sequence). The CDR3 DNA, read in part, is TGTGCCTGGGAGTGGGGGCTTCATGGC. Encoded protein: CAWEWGLHG. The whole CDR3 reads CAWEWGLHGYTF.

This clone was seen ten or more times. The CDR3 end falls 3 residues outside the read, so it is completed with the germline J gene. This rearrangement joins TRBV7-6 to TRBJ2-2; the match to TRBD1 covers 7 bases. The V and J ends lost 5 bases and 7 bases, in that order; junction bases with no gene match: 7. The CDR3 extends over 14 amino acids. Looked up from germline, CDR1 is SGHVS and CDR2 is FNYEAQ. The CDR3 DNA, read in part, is TGTGCCAGCAGCCCATCCAGGGGGATCGGGGAG. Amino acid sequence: CASSPSRGIGE. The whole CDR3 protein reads CASSPSRGIGELFF.

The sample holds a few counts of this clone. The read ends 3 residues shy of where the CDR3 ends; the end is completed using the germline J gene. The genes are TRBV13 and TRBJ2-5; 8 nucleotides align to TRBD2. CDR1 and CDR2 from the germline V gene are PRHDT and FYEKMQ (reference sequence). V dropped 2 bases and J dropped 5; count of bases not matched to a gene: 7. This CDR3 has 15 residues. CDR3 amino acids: CASSLTGGAEETQYF. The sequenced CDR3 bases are TGTGCCAGCAGCTTAACGGGGGGGGCCGAGGAGACC. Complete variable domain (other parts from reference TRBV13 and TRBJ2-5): AAGVIQSPRHLIKEKRETATLKCYPIPRHDTVYWYQQGPGQDPQFLISFYEKMQSDKGSIPDRFSAQQFSDYHSELNMSSLELGDSALYFCASSLTGGAEETQYFGPGTRLLVL.

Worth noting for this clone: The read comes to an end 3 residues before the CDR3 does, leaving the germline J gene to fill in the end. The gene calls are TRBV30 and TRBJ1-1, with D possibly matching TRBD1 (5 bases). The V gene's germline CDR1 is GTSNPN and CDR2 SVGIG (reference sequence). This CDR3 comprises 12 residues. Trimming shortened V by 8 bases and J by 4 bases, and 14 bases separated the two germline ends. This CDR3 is CAGVTELTEAFF. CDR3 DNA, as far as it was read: TGTGCCGGTGTGACAGAGCTCACTGAA.

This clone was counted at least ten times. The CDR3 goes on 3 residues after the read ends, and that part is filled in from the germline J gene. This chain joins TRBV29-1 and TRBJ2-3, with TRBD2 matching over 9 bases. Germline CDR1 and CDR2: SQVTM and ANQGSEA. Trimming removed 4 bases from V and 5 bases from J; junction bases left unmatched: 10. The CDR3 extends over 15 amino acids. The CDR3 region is CSVGTGGGAQDTQYF. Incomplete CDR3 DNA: TGCAGCGTTGGGACGGGCGGGGGGGCGCAAGATACG.

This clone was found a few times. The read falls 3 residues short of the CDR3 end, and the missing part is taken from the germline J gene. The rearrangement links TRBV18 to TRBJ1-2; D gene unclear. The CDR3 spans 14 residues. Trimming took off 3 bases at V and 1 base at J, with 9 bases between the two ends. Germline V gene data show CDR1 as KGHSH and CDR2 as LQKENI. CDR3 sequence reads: CASSPGSGNYGYTF. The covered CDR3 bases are TGTGCCAGCTCACCCGGCAGCGGTAACTATGGC.

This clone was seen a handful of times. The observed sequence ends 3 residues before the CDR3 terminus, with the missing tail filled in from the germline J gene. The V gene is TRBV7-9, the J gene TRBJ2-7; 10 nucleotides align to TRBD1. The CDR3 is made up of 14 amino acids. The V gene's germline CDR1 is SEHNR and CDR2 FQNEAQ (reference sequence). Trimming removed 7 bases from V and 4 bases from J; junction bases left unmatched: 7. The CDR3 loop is CASISGTGEYEQYF. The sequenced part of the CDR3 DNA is TGTGCCAGCATCTCCGGGACAGGGGAATACGAG.

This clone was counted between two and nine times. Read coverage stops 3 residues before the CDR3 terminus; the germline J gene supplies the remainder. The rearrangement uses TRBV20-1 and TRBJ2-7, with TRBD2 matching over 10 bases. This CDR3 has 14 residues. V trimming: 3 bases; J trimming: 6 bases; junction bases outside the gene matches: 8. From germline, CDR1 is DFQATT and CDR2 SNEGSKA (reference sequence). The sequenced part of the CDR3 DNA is TGCAGTGCTAGGGGCGGAACTAGCGGGACCGAG. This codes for CSARGGTSGTE. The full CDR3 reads CSARGGTSGTEQYF.

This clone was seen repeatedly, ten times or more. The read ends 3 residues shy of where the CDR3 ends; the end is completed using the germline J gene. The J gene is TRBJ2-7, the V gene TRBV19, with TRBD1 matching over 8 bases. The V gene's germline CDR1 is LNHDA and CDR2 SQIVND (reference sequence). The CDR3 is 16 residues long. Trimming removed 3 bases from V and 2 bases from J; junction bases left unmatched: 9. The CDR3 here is CASSIAGQGATYEQYF. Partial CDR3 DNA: TGTGCCAGTAGTATCGCCGGACAGGGCGCCACCTACGAG.